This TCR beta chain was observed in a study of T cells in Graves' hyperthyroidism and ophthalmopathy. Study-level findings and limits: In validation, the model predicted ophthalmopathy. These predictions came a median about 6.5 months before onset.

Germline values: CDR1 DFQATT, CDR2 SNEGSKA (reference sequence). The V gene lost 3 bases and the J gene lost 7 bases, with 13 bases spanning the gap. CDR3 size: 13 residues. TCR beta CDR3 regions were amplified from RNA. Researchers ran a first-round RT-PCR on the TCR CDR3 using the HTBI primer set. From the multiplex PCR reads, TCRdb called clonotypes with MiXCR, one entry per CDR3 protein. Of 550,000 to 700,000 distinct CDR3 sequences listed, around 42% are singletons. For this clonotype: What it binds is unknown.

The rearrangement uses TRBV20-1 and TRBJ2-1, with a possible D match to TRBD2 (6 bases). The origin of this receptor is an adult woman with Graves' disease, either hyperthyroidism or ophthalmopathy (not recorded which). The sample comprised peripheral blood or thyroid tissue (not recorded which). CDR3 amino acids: CSASRTGVNEQFF. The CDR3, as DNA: TGCAGTGCTAGTCGAACGGGAGTAAATGAGCAGTTCTTC.